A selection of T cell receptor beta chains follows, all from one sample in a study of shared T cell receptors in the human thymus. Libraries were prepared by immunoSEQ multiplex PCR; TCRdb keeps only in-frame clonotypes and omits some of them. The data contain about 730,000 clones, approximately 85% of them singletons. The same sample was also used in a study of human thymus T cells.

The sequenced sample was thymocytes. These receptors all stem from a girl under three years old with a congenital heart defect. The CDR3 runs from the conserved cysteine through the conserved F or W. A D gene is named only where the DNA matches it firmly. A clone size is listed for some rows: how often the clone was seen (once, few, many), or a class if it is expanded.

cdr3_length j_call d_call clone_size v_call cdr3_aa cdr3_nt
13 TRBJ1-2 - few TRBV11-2 CASSLVQGVGYTF TGTGCCAGCAGCTTAGTACAGGGCGTTGGCTACACCTTC
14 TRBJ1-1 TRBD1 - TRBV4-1 CASSQHRDSTEAFF TGCGCCAGCAGCCAACACCGGGACAGTACTGAAGCTTTCTTT
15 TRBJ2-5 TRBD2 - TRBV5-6 CASTSAGGPGETQYF TGTGCCAGCACCTCAGCGGGGGGGCCAGGGGAGACCCAGTACTTC
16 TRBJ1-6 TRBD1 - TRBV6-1 CASSQGQVKLNSPLHF TGTGCCAGCAGTCAAGGACAGGTTAAATTAAATTCACCCCTCCACTTT
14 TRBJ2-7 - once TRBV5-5 CASSLGFSSYEQYF TGTGCCAGCAGCTTGGGCTTTAGCTCCTACGAGCAGTACTTC
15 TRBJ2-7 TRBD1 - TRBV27 CASSPEGQGTHEQYF TGTGCCAGCAGTCCCGAGGGACAGGGTACCCACGAGCAGTACTTC
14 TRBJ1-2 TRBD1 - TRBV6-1 CASGKTGYNYGYTF TGTGCCAGCGGTAAGACAGGGTATAACTATGGCTACACCTTC
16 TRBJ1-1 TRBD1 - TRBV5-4 CASSFGTGGAGTEAFF TGTGCCAGCAGCTTCGGAACAGGGGGCGCGGGCACTGAAGCTTTCTTT
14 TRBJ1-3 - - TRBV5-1 CASSLAPRRNTIYF TGCGCCAGCAGCTTGGCGCCGAGAAGAAACACCATATATTTT
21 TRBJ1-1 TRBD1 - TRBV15 CATSRDWRTGWKRLKNTEAFF TGTGCCACCAGCAGAGATTGGAGGACAGGGTGGAAGCGGCTGAAGAACACTGAAGCTTTCTTT
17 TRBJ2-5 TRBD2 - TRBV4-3 CASSQMPKRGGRETQYF TGCGCCAGCAGCCAAATGCCCAAGCGGGGGGGGAGGGAGACCCAGTACTTC
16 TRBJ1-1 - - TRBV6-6 CASSYEGPFLNTEAFF TGTGCCAGCAGTTACGAGGGCCCCTTTTTGAACACTGAAGCTTTCTTT
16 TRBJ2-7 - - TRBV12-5 CASGAGEGGPPYEQYF TGTGCTAGTGGGGCAGGGGAAGGGGGACCCCCCTACGAGCAGTACTTC
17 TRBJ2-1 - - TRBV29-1 CSVTNRDRESSYNEQFF TGCAGCGTCACGAACCGAGACAGAGAGAGCTCCTACAATGAGCAGTTCTTC
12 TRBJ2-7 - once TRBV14 CASSSRSYEQYF TGTGCCAGCAGCTCCCGCTCCTACGAGCAGTACTTC
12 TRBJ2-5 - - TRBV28 CASWGRGKTQYF TGTGCCAGCTGGGGTAGGGGCAAGACCCAGTACTTC
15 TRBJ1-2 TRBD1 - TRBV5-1 CASSLAGTASYGYTF TGCGCCAGCAGCTTGGCCGGGACAGCGTCCTATGGCTACACCTTC
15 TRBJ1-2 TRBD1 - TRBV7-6 CASSLRQGRVGGYTF TGTGCCAGCAGCCTTCGACAGGGGAGAGTTGGAGGCTACACCTTC
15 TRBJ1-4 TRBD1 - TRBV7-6 CASSPRQGFVEKLFF TGTGCCAGCAGCCCCAGACAGGGGTTTGTTGAAAAACTGTTTTTT
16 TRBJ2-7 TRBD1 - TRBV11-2 CASSFSDRVNSYEQYF TGTGCCAGCAGCTTCTCCGACAGGGTCAACTCCTACGAGCAGTACTTC
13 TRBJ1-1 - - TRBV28 CASSRGGNTEAFF TGTGCCAGCAGTCGGGGGGGAAACACTGAAGCTTTCTTT
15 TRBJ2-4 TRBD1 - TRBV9 CASSAQGAPGNIQYF TGTGCCAGCAGCGCCCAGGGGGCCCCCGGAAACATTCAGTACTTC
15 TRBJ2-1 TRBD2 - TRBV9 CASSVVVAGETEQFF TGTGCCAGCAGCGTAGTGGTAGCGGGGGAAACGGAGCAGTTCTTC
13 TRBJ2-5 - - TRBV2 CASRNRGGETQYF TGTGCCAGCAGAAACAGGGGAGGAGAGACCCAGTACTTC
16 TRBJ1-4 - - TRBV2 CASREKTAATNEKLFF TGTGCCAGCAGGGAGAAGACAGCAGCAACTAATGAAAAACTGTTTTTT
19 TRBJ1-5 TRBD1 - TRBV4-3 CASSQGWGRGKHSNQPQHF TGCGCCAGCAGCCAAGGGTGGGGCAGGGGGAAGCACAGCAATCAGCCCCAGCATTTT
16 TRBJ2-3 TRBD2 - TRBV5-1 CASSLGWRGYTDTQYF TGCGCCAGCAGCTTGGGTTGGCGGGGGTACACAGATACGCAGTATTTT
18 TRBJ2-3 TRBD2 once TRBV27 CASSLRVGASGCTDTQYF TGTGCCAGCAGTTTACGGGTCGGCGCTAGCGGTTGCACAGATACGCAGTATTTT
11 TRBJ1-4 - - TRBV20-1 CSARVREKLFF TGCAGTGCTAGAGTCAGAGAAAAACTGTTTTTT